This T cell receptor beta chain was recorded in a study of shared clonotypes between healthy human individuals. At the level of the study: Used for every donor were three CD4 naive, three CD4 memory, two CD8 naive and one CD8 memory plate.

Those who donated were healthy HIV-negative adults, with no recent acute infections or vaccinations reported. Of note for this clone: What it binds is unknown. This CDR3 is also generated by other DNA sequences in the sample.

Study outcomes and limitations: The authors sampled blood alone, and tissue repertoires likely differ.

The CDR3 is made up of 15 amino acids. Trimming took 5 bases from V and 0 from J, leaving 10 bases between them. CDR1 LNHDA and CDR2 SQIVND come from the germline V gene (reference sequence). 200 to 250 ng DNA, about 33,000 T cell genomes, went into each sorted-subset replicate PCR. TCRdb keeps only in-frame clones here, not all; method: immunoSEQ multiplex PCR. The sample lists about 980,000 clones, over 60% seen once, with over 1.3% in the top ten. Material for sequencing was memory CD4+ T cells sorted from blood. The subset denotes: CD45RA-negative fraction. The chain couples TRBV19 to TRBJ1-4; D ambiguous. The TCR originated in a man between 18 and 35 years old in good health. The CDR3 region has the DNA TGTGCCAGTAGTCCCGGCGCTGCAACTAATGAAAAACTGTTTTTT. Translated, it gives CASSPGAATNEKLFF.